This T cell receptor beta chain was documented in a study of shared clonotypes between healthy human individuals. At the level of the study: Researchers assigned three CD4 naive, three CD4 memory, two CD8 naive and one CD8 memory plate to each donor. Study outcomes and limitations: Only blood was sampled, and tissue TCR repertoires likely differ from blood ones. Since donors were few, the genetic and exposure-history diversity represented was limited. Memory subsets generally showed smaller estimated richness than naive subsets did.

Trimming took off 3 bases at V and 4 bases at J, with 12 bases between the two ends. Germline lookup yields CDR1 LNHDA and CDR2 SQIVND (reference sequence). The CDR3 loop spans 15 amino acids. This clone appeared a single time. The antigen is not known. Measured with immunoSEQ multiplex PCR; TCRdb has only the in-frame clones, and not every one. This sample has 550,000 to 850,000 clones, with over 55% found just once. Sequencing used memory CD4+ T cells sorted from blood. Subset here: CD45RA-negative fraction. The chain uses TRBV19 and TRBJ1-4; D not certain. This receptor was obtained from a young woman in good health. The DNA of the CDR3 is TGTGCCAGTAGTATGCTCAGTGGTTATAATGAAAAACTGTTTTTT. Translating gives CASSMLSGYNEKLFF. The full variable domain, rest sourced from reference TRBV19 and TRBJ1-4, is DGGITQSPKYLFRKEGQNVTLSCEQNLNHDAMYWYRQDPGQGLRLIYYSQIVNDFQKGDIAEGYSVSREKKESFPLTVTSAQKNPTAFYLCASSMLSGYNEKLFFGSGTQLSVL.